Following are 13 T cell receptor beta chains from one sample sequenced in a study of T cells in Graves' hyperthyroidism and ophthalmopathy. Researchers amplified the TCR beta CDR3 regions from RNA transcripts. An initial round of RT-PCR targeting the TCR CDR3 relied on the HTBI primer set. TCRdb itself ran the multiplex PCR reads through MiXCR, one entry per CDR3 protein. The profile shows 550,000 to 800,000 distinct CDR3 sequences, approximately 15% of them singletons. The source material was blood. The source is a man in his forties or fifties with Graves' hyperthyroidism.

This clonotype came up many times. The chain combines TRBV2 with TRBJ2-7; D is uncertain. V lost 2 bases and J lost 4, with 6 bases in between. The CDR3 has 12 amino acids. Germline CDR1 SNHLY, CDR2 FYNNEI. CDR3 in amino acids: CASSEQDYEQYF. In DNA, the CDR3 is TGTGCCAGCAGTGAACAGGATTACGAGCAGTACTTC.

This clonotype was counted ten times or more. The rearrangement joins TRBV7-9 to TRBJ1-1; D remains unclear. Germline lookup yields CDR1 SEHNR and CDR2 FQNEAQ (reference sequence). This CDR3 is built from 14 residues. Deletions cut 4 bases from V and 1 base from J, with 10 bases between. This CDR3 reads CASSYGLGNTEAFF. The CDR3 nucleotides read TGTGCCAGCAGCTATGGCCTCGGGAACACTGAAGCTTTCTTT. Complete variable domain (other parts from reference TRBV7-9 and TRBJ1-1): DTGVSQNPRHKITKRGQNVTFRCDPISEHNRLYWYRQTLGQGPEFLTYFQNEAQLEKSRLLSDRFSAERPKGSFSTLEIQRTEQGDSAMYLCASSYGLGNTEAFFGQGTRLTVV.

This clonotype was seen repeatedly, ten times or more. The J gene is TRBJ1-5, the V gene TRBV24-1; unclear D gene. Germline V gives CDR1 KGHDR, CDR2 SFDVKD. The CDR3 is 13 amino acids. The germline V and J ends were trimmed by 3 bases and 1 base, with 3 bases remaining between them. The CDR3 region is CATSDQSNQPQHF. CDR3 sequence (DNA): TGTGCCACCAGTGATCAGAGCAATCAGCCCCAGCATTTT.

This clonotype was seen repeatedly, ten times or more. This chain connects TRBV2 to TRBJ2-3, with 7 positions matching TRBD2. Looked up from germline, CDR1 is SNHLY and CDR2 is FYNNEI. This CDR3 comprises 15 residues. The junction had 9 bases not matched to a gene; V was cut back by 7 bases and J by 2 bases. The CDR3 sequence is CASNGRDYPTDTQYF. The DNA for the CDR3 is TGTGCCAGCAACGGCCGGGACTACCCCACAGATACGCAGTATTTT.

The chain links TRBV6-1 to TRBJ2-7, with TRBD1 matching over 11 bases. CDR1 MNHNS and CDR2 SASEGT come from the germline V gene. The CDR3 length is 15 residues. V lost 3 bases and J lost 4; bases outside the gene matches: 5. CDR3 region: CASSDGTGGFYEQYF. CDR3 nucleotide sequence: TGTGCCAGCAGTGACGGGACAGGGGGATTTTACGAGCAGTACTTC.

This chain uses TRBV6-1 with TRBJ1-2; tentatively, D is TRBD1 (5 bases). The length of the CDR3 is 17 residues. V was cut by 6 bases and J by 6 bases, with 26 bases left in between. Per the germline V gene, CDR1 is MNHNS and CDR2 is SASEGT. This CDR3 is CASSRDGGIFSSDGYTF. The CDR3 region has the DNA TGTGCCAGCAGCAGGGATGGGGGAATTTTTAGTTCGGATGGCTACACCTTC.

This clonotype was detected a few times. The chain links TRBV6-1 to TRBJ2-5; D perhaps matches TRBD2 (5 bases). The CDR3 has 13 amino acids. Germline CDR1 MNHNS, CDR2 SASEGT. Between the trimmed V and J ends, which lost 6 bases and 7 bases, there was a span of 15 bases. CDR3 coding DNA: TGTGCCAGCAGGCGACTACCTGAGGGGACCCAGTACTTC. Its protein is CASRRLPEGTQYF.

CDR3 sequence (DNA): TGCAGCGTTCGAGGTTCTAGAGAAGACTATGGCTACACCTTC. Its protein product is CSVRGSREDYGYTF. The V call is TRBV29-1, the J call TRBJ1-2; D is undetermined. There are 14 residues in the CDR3. Germline values: CDR1 SQVTM, CDR2 ANQGSEA. The ends were cut back, 5 bases at V and 3 bases at J, with 16 bases in the middle.

The table lists this clonotype with many counts. This chain joins TRBV2 and TRBJ1-5; 7 bases fit TRBD1. Germline V gene data show CDR1 as SNHLY and CDR2 as FYNNEI. The CDR3 runs 13 residues. The V and J ends lost 7 bases and 4 bases, in that order; junction bases with no gene match: 4. The chain's CDR3 is CASTTTGNQPQHF. DNA of the CDR3: TGTGCCAGCACTACGACAGGGAATCAGCCCCAGCATTTT.

Notes on this clonotype: A read error may account for a junction end that differs from germline. This chain uses TRBV11-3 with TRBJ2-1, with D uncertain. The germline V gene encodes CDR1 SGHNT and CDR2 YENEEA. The CDR3 is 14 residues long. The CDR3 DNA reads as TGTGCCAGCAGCTTAGACAACTCCTACGATGAGCAGTGCTTC. Encoded protein: CASSLDNSYDEQCF.

This clonotype was counted between two and nine times. The rearrangement links TRBV30 to TRBJ2-2; TRBD1 matches at 8 bases. Germline V gives CDR1 GTSNPN, CDR2 SVGIG (reference sequence). The CDR3 consists of 14 residues. J lost 6 bases, V lost 5 bases, and 8 bases had no gene match. In nucleotides, the CDR3 is TGTGCCTGGGAACCAACGACAGGGGCCGGGGAGCTGTTTTTT. Amino acids: CAWEPTTGAGELFF.

This clonotype was detected ten times or more. The gene calls are TRBV2 and TRBJ1-1; D not certain. V lost 7 bases and J lost 0, with 9 bases in between. The germline CDR1 and CDR2 sequences are SNHLY and FYNNEI. The length of the CDR3 is 13 residues. The DNA for the CDR3 is TGTGCCAGCATTCGGGATGTGAACACTGAAGCTTTCTTT. This sequence encodes CASIRDVNTEAFF.

This clonotype has just a few counts. The chain links TRBV4-2 to TRBJ2-3; D is uncertain. Germline lookup yields CDR1 LGHNA and CDR2 YNFKEQ. With 0 bases removed from V and 4 bases from J, the gap between germline ends came to 8 bases. The CDR3 consists of 14 residues. CDR3 protein: CASSQDLGADTQYF. The CDR3 nucleotides read TGTGCCAGCAGCCAAGATCTCGGAGCAGATACGCAGTATTTT.